This T cell receptor (beta chain) is from a study of beta chain features in type 1 diabetes (dated by TCRdb to 2016 to 2018). Regarding the research as a whole: Patients and healthy donors did not differ in mean age, gender distribution, total cell number or subset yield. A total of some 110 million sorted cells were examined across all samples, and a strong correlation was observed between cell number per subset and RNA yield. The study compared the TCRB repertoires of sorted circulating CD4+ T cell subsets in recently diagnosed type 1 diabetes patients with those in matched healthy donors. Naive and central memory subsets were obtained from all 30 or so donors, but regulatory and stem cell-like memory subsets were isolated from only 8 patients and roughly eight healthy donors. The investigation overall reported the following: Naive, central memory and regulatory TCRB repertoires appeared to be more similar among patients than among healthy donors. In all four CD4+ subsets, TCRB CDR3 length was moderately but significantly shorter in type 1 diabetes patients. Fewer insertions and more nucleotide deletions at VDJ recombination sites were observed in patients with type 1 diabetes, implying thymic rearrangement abnormalities. Shorter templates might be favored by PCR, yet because patient and control samples were amplified and corrected together, any such skew would affect both groups equally. Only small numbers of individuals were included in the HLA sub-analyses, which left unresolved whether HLA type had any influence on TCRB rearrangement. Because cDNA was sequenced instead of genomic DNA, highly expressing activated cells could be over-represented, though the groups showed no difference in activation or CD3 levels.

All of the isolated RNA was reverse transcribed with the High Capacity cDNA Reverse Transcription Kit, so expressed TCRB transcripts were sequenced. Naive, central memory and regulatory T cell samples underwent deep immunoSEQ sequencing, averaging around 3.7 million total reads per sample. Sorted cells were lysed in RLT buffer, and RNA was extracted using DNase-treated RNeasy Micro or Mini kits according to cell number. Each cell subset was processed on its own to prevent cross-contamination, while patient and healthy donor samples were processed together. TCRB sequences were amplified from cDNA with the immunoSEQ multiplex PCR, producing 87-bp fragments spanning the CDR3 region. The amplicons were sequenced using the Illumina HiSeq platform. The study's own analysis went as follows. PCR bias was corrected computationally using synthetic template baselines, and reads within Hamming distance 2 were collapsed, with unmergeable singletons discarded. By aligning reads against IMGT, V, D and J genes, CDR3 length, and insertions or deletions at six rearrangement sites were assigned. Clonotype counts were normalized to sorted cell number within each subset before computing true diversity and Gini coefficients with the tcR R package. The overlap coefficient, calculated on TCRB nucleotide sequences, was used to measure repertoire sharing. The table comes from immuneACCESS by way of TCRdb, which keeps in-frame sequences with V and J called. Part of the clones is missing from these tables; in studies checked, under half for an unresolved V gene and the rest for unknown reasons. V and J calls and clone size are copied from that table; D and trimming were computed from the DNA. A total of about 160,000 clones appear in this sample, roughly 8% of them only once. Together, the top ten hold approximately 0.87% of the sample.

This clone was picked up a small number of times. It has no known antigen specificity. Base quality data are lacking; no much larger clone is found one base away. Each donor gave one peripheral blood draw, averaging roughly 100 mL, which was collected into heparinised tubes. A BD FACSAria II and a panel including CD45RO, CCR7, CD25, CD127, CD95 and CD27 were used to sort naive, central memory, regulatory and stem cell-like memory CD4+ T cells. Purity was above 98% for every sorted population. PBMCs were isolated immediately by Lymphoprep density gradient centrifugation and stained directly without culture. To minimize batch effects, samples were stained and sorted in pairs, one healthy donor with one patient per experiment. Deletion took 0 bases off V and 3 bases off J, with a span of 8 bases between the germline ends. CDR1 and CDR2, per the germline V gene, are SQVTM and ANQGSEA. From the cysteine up to the phenylalanine, the CDR3 has a length of 13 residues. Only the CDR3 part of the read is kept: 39 bases, read in frame from the first base.

Specimen: central memory CD4+ T cells from blood. This TCR derives from a woman aged 40 to 49 with type 1 diabetes. The V and J segments used are TRBV29-1 and TRBJ1-1, with the D gene not clear enough to name. This receptor carries the CDR3 CSVEENGDTEAFF. In nucleotides, the sequence is TGCAGCGTTGAAGAGAACGGGGACACTGAAGCTTTCTTT.